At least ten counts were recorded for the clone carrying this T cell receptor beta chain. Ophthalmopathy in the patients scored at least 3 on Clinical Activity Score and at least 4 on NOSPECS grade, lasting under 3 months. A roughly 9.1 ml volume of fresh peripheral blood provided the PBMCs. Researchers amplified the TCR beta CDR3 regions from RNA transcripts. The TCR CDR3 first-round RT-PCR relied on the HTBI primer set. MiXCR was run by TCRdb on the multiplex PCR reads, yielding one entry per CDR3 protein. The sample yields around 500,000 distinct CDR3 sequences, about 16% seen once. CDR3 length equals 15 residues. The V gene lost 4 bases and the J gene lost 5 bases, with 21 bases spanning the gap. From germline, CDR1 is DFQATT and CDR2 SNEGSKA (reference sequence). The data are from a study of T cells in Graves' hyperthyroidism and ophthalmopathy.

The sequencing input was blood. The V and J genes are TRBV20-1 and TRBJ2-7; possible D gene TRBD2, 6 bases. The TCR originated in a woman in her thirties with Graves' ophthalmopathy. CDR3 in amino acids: CSATKGTPRLDEQYF. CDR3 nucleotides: TGCAGTGCTACGAAAGGGACCCCGCGACTAGACGAGCAGTACTTC.